These T cell receptor beta chains were read from a single sample in a study of shared clonotypes between healthy human individuals. Profiling relied on immunoSEQ multiplex PCR, and the TCRdb table lists in-frame clones only, not all of them. The sample lists around 600,000 clones; approximately 95% were seen once. Input material: naive CD8+ T cells sorted from blood. The source of these receptors is a woman in her thirties in good health. Each CDR3 is given without its conserved first and last residue.

CDR3aa: ASSEKLAGGPGDTQY
v_gene: TRBV5-1

CDR3aa: ASRLDRSFDEQY
v_gene: TRBV7-9

CDR3aa: ASSFGQLGEKLF
v_gene: TRBV28

CDR3aa: ASTPGGTGEQY
v_gene: TRBV2

CDR3aa: ASSPGASGRGEQY
v_gene: TRBV27

CDR3aa: ASSISLTFGEQY
v_gene: TRBV19

CDR3aa: AWSYVSLETQY
v_gene: TRBV30

CDR3aa: SVEGWASGSQTYEQY
v_gene: TRBV29-1

CDR3aa: ASSFSDPWNTEAF
v_gene: TRBV7-9

CDR3aa: ASSFRAGLAVSEQY
v_gene: TRBV27

CDR3aa: ASSLLQGYGGEQF
v_gene: TRBV28

CDR3aa: ASSESRHGYEQY
v_gene: TRBV10-1

CDR3aa: ASSARDSSYEQY
v_gene: TRBV7-6

CDR3aa: ASSQAWVDEQY
v_gene: TRBV14

CDR3aa: ASSLESGTTLYEQY
v_gene: TRBV13

CDR3aa: ASSRDSYTDTQY
v_gene: TRBV7-9

CDR3aa: ASSPGTSGPQRAYNEQF
v_gene: TRBV19

CDR3aa: ASSLSPGQGLF
v_gene: TRBV27

CDR3aa: ASSEYTGGELF
v_gene: TRBV25-1

CDR3aa: AISEPTTENTEAF
v_gene: TRBV10-3

CDR3aa: ASSSRTATSGNTIY
v_gene: TRBV27

CDR3aa: ASSPKPHIGTGDRSYT
v_gene: TRBV19

CDR3aa: ASSLGVGHQETQY
v_gene: TRBV27

CDR3aa: ASSAGTAYNGELF
v_gene: TRBV7-9

CDR3aa: ASSPDRDSEQY
v_gene: TRBV7-9

CDR3aa: ASSKLAGGYYEQY
v_gene: TRBV7-2

CDR3aa: ASSLGDLLAKNIQY
v_gene: TRBV5-1

CDR3aa: ASTDASYREY
v_gene: TRBV5-5

CDR3aa: ASSPYSGRATDTQY
v_gene: TRBV11-2

CDR3aa: ASSGGSHPYEQF
v_gene: TRBV5-4

CDR3aa: ASSQGSGSTDTQY
v_gene: TRBV14

CDR3aa: SVGQGVIYEQY
v_gene: TRBV29-1

CDR3aa: ASSPRDWNYEQY
v_gene: TRBV6-1

CDR3aa: ASNRGNEQF
v_gene: TRBV27

CDR3aa: ASSSYPAAVLTEAF
v_gene: TRBV27

CDR3aa: ASSLGLAVLGTYEQY
v_gene: TRBV13

CDR3aa: ASRSGSRREYEQY
v_gene: TRBV27

CDR3aa: ASSLNAGEGSYEQY
v_gene: TRBV11-2

CDR3aa: ASSMGTSFFSGELF
v_gene: TRBV19

CDR3aa: ASRTGTTTEAF
v_gene: TRBV19

CDR3aa: ASRLTTGKWAF
v_gene: TRBV12-2

CDR3aa: ASSRTTQWGELF
v_gene: TRBV28

CDR3aa: ASSLVGLADTQY
v_gene: TRBV5-1

CDR3aa: ASRYPSGTTGELF
v_gene: TRBV2

CDR3aa: ASSYVGPEYSPLH
v_gene: TRBV19

CDR3aa: ASSPDRSNEQF
v_gene: TRBV5-6

CDR3aa: ASRPTTGSNQPQH
v_gene: TRBV27

CDR3aa: ASSESKGYGYT
v_gene: TRBV10-1

CDR3aa: ASSPGFTEAF
v_gene: TRBV25-1

CDR3aa: ASSAGPGPQY
v_gene: TRBV5-1

CDR3aa: ASSFSAEPCEQY
v_gene: TRBV7-2

CDR3aa: ASSSPRQGRPYSNQPQH
v_gene: TRBV7-3

CDR3aa: ASSSSWLAGGGSTGELF
v_gene: TRBV9

CDR3aa: ATTGNFISYGYT
v_gene: TRBV6-5

CDR3aa: AWSAGGGYEQY
v_gene: TRBV30

CDR3aa: ASSPPGVTSGSELFEQY
v_gene: TRBV18

CDR3aa: ASSSTRTDTQY
v_gene: TRBV7-9